The 17 T cell receptor beta chains reported below all come from one sample, sequenced in a study of T cells in pancreatic ductal adenocarcinoma. TCRdb's table, derived via immunoSEQ multiplex PCR, lists solely in-frame clones and lacks some. The sample yields over 100,000 clones, roughly 95% seen once. The selected patients with pancreatic ductal adenocarcinoma had surgery but no neoadjuvant therapy. What was sequenced was PBMCs. These TCRs come from a human donor with pancreatic ductal adenocarcinoma.

The chain employs TRBV5-4 and TRBJ1-1; possible D gene TRBD1, 5 bases. Germline values: CDR1 SGHNT, CDR2 YYREEE (reference sequence). Trimming pared 0 bases from V and 12 bases from J, leaving 12 bases between. The CDR3 spans 12 residues. The CDR3: CASSLGQLKTFF. The DNA of the CDR3 is TGTGCCAGCAGCTTGGGACAGCTGAAAACTTTCTTT.

The CDR3 loop is CASRGHGTTEAYEQYF. As DNA, the CDR3 is TGCGCCAGCAGGGGGCACGGGACTACCGAAGCGTACGAGCAGTACTTC. This chain joins TRBV5-1 and TRBJ2-7, with 7 nucleotides matching TRBD2. Germline assignment: CDR1 SGHRS and CDR2 YFSETQ. Trimming took 5 bases from V and 4 from J; bases not matched to a gene: 15. The CDR3 totals 16 residues. The entire variable domain, with the rest obtained from reference TRBV5-1 and TRBJ2-7, is as follows: KAGVTQTPRYLIKTRGQQVTLSCSPISGHRSVSWYQQTPGQGLQFLFEYFSETQRNKGNFPGRFSGRQFSNSRSEMNVSTLELGDSALYLCASRGHGTTEAYEQYFGPGTRLTVT.

The CDR3 region has the DNA TGTGCCAGCAGTTTGGGCGAGGGAGACTATGGGGGCTACACCTTC. Translating gives CASSLGEGDYGGYTF. The chain uses TRBV28 and TRBJ1-2, with D unresolved. The germline gives CDR1 MDHEN, CDR2 SYDVKM. CDR3 size: 15 residues. V lost 3 bases and J 8 bases, leaving 19 bases between the germline ends.

The chain joins TRBV29-1 to TRBJ1-1; TRBD1 is a possible D gene (5 bases). The CDR3 runs to 12 residues. CDR1 is SQVTM, CDR2 ANQGSEA, per germline. V was cut by 6 bases and J by 8 bases, with 16 bases left in between. The CDR3 region has the DNA TGCAGCGTGGCCGGGACTAGCAGGGAAGCTTTCTTT. Its protein product is CSVAGTSREAFF. Looking up the rest from reference TRBV29-1 and TRBJ1-1 gives the full variable domain: SAVISQKPSRDICQRGTSLTIQCQVDSQVTMMFWYRQQPGQSLTLIATANQGSEATYESGFVIDKFPISRPNLTFSTLTVSNMSPEDSSIYLCSVAGTSREAFFGQGTRLTVV.

This sequence joins TRBV7-9 and TRBJ2-7; TRBD1 agrees at 9 bases. This CDR3 spans 14 amino acids. Germline-derived CDR1 and CDR2 are SEHNR and FQNEAQ (reference sequence). The V and J ends lost 11 bases and 3 bases, in that order; junction bases with no gene match: 11. CDR3 region: CAVSSGQGIYEQYF. CDR3 in DNA: TGTGCCGTTAGCTCGGGACAGGGTATCTACGAGCAGTACTTC.

This clone was recorded once. The CDR3 coding sequence is TGTGCCAGCAGTTCGCCGGGAGGGTACAATGAGCAGTTCTTC. It specifies CASSSPGGYNEQFF. The chain uses TRBV6-5 and TRBJ2-1; TRBD2 matches at 8 bases. Germline assignment: CDR1 MNHEY and CDR2 SVGAGI. The V segment lost 4 bases and the J segment 4 bases; nucleotides outside the gene matches: 3. The CDR3 is 14 amino acids.

The chain links TRBV7-2 to TRBJ2-5, with D possibly TRBD2 on 5 matching bases. The CDR3 sequence is 17 residues long. Germline V gene sequence: CDR1 SGHTA, CDR2 FQGNSA. The V and J ends lost 4 bases and 0 bases respectively, with 18 bases between them. Here the CDR3 reads CASSSMLGADYQETQYF. The CDR3 DNA reads TGTGCCAGCAGCTCCATGTTGGGTGCGGACTACCAAGAGACCCAGTACTTC.

The chain uses TRBV9 and TRBJ2-3; 8 positions agree with TRBD2. The germline gives CDR1 SGDLS, CDR2 YYNGEE. The CDR3 sequence is 14 residues long. After removal of 3 bases from V and 3 bases from J, the junction contained 3 bases not matched to a gene. CDR3 nucleotides: TGTGCCAGCAGCGCCCGACTAGCGACAGATACGCAGTATTTT. Its protein is CASSARLATDTQYF.

V and J are TRBV19 and TRBJ2-2; 9 bases match TRBD1. The CDR3 spans 13 residues. Unmatched junction bases numbered 3, after V lost 7 bases and J lost 6 bases. Germline CDR1 and CDR2: LNHDA and SQIVND (reference sequence). CDR3 residues: CASMGQGSGELFF. The DNA of the CDR3 is TGTGCCAGTATGGGACAGGGTTCCGGGGAGCTGTTTTTT.

V and J are TRBV7-9 and TRBJ2-5, with TRBD1 matching 7 bases. V trimming: 5 bases; J trimming: 4 bases; junction bases outside the gene matches: 10. CDR1 SEHNR and CDR2 FQNEAQ come from the germline V gene (reference sequence). The CDR3 loop spans 15 amino acids. The CDR3 region is CASSPHRGRGETQYF. The CDR3 nucleotides are TGTGCCAGCAGCCCCCACAGGGGTCGGGGAGAGACCCAGTACTTC.

The chain joins TRBV4-1 to TRBJ1-1, with no clear D. The length of the CDR3 is 15 residues. V lost 4 bases and J lost 3, with 15 bases in between. Germline lookup yields CDR1 MGHRA and CDR2 YSYEKL. The CDR3 spells CASSLGRNSDTEAFF. The CDR3 DNA reads as TGCGCCAGCAGCCTGGGGAGGAATAGTGACACTGAAGCTTTCTTT.

CDR3 sequence: CASSPGLAVQETQYF. Here the CDR3 DNA reads TGTGCCAGCTCACCGGGACTAGCGGTTCAAGAGACCCAGTACTTC. This sequence joins TRBV18 and TRBJ2-5; 11 bases are shared with TRBD2. The germline gives CDR1 KGHSH, CDR2 LQKENI. This CDR3 has 15 amino acids. V was clipped by 3 bases and J by 2 bases; unmatched bases: 2.

J is TRBJ2-7 and V is TRBV19; 7 nucleotides line up with TRBD2. The germline gives CDR1 LNHDA, CDR2 SQIVND (reference sequence). The CDR3 sequence is 15 residues long. The V segment lost 2 bases and the J segment 2 bases; nucleotides outside the gene matches: 6. The CDR3 loop is CASSILADTAYEQYF. Written as DNA, the CDR3 is TGTGCCAGTAGTATACTAGCGGATACCGCCTACGAGCAGTACTTC.

The gene calls are TRBV19 and TRBJ2-7, with 8 positions matching TRBD1. This CDR3 has 15 amino acids. The germline CDR1 and CDR2 sequences are LNHDA and SQIVND (reference sequence). The trim removed 0 bases at V and 3 bases at J, leaving 4 bases unmatched. CDR3 DNA: TGTGCCAGTAGTATAGACAGGGGGCCCCTCTACGAGCAGTACTTC. This encodes CASSIDRGPLYEQYF.

V gene TRBV15 combines with J gene TRBJ2-7; D remains ambiguous. This CDR3 spans 13 amino acids. Trimming left V 1 base short and J 7 bases short, with 11 bases between. The germline V gene encodes CDR1 LNHNV and CDR2 YYDKDF (reference sequence). The CDR3, as DNA: TGTGCCACCAGCAGAGTAGACGTGCGGGAGCAGTACTTC. It is translated as CATSRVDVREQYF.

This chain joins TRBV27 and TRBJ2-7; a weak D match, TRBD1 (6 bases). Germline V CDR1 and CDR2: MNHEY, SMNVEV (reference sequence). Trimming pared 2 bases from V and 4 bases from J, leaving 12 bases between. CDR3 size: 14 residues. The CDR3 DNA reads TGTGCCAGCAGTTTAAAATTAGGGGGTTACGAGCAGTACTTC. Translating it yields CASSLKLGGYEQYF.

The chain combines TRBV30 with TRBJ1-6; 7 nucleotides align to TRBD1. V dropped 2 bases and J dropped 7; count of bases not matched to a gene: 5. CDR1 GTSNPN and CDR2 SVGIG come from the germline V gene (reference sequence). This CDR3 has 14 residues. CDR3 sequence reads: CAWSIRDRNSPLHF. In nucleotides, the CDR3 is TGTGCCTGGAGTATACGGGACAGAAATTCACCCCTCCACTTT.